The 25 T cell receptor beta chains below come from one sample, sequenced in a study of cytomegalovirus exposure and HLA in healthy donors. PCR amplification relied on 60 Vbeta primers (plus 13 Jbeta primers). Sequenced by immunoSEQ multiplex PCR; TCRdb stores in-frame clones only, minus some. Of roughly 160,000 clones listed, around four fifths are singletons. Sequencing was carried out using PBMCs. These receptors were collected from a boy aged 2 to 10 in good health and CMV-seronegative.

The rearrangement joins TRBV11-2 to TRBJ2-3, with 7 bases identical to TRBD2. Germline-derived CDR1 and CDR2 are SGHAT and FQNNGV. Trimming took 5 bases from V and 2 from J; bases not matched to a gene: 7. The CDR3 extends over 15 amino acids. The CDR3: CASSPQRDYTDTQYF. The CDR3 DNA is TGTGCCAGCAGCCCCCAGCGGGACTACACAGATACGCAGTATTTT.

The chain employs TRBV5-6 and TRBJ1-2; D is perhaps TRBD1 (5 bases). This CDR3 region has 13 residues. Germline V gene lookup returns CDR1 SGHDT and CDR2 YYEEEE. Trimming took off 1 base at V and 2 bases at J, with 6 bases between the two ends. Here the CDR3 DNA reads TGTGCCAGCAGCTTGAACAGGAACTATGGCTACACCTTC. Encoded protein: CASSLNRNYGYTF.

This clone appeared a single time. Additional DNA sequences in this sample encode the identical CDR3. The chain combines TRBV6-5 with TRBJ1-2, with D possibly TRBD1 on 5 matching bases. V was trimmed by 0 bases and J by 3 bases, leaving 8 bases between them. CDR3 size: 14 residues. Germline values: CDR1 MNHEY, CDR2 SVGAGI. CDR3 bases: TGTGCCAGCAGTTACTCAGGGGCGTACTATGGCTACACCTTC. Its translation: CASSYSGAYYGYTF.

The rearrangement links TRBV6-1 to TRBJ1-1, with D unresolved. V lost 6 bases, J lost 1 base, and 6 bases lay in between. Per germline, CDR1 MNHNS and CDR2 SASEGT. This CDR3 region has 12 residues. As DNA, the CDR3 is TGTGCCAGCAGGGCAGGGAACACTGAAGCTTTCTTT. Translation gives CASRAGNTEAFF.

This clone has just one count. J is TRBJ2-2 and V is TRBV6-5, with D perhaps matching TRBD2 (5 bases). The CDR3 spans 15 residues. From germline, CDR1 is MNHEY and CDR2 SVGAGI. Trimming stripped 0 bases from V and 4 bases from J, with 9 bases between. CDR3 residues: CASSYSTGITGELFF. DNA of the CDR3: TGTGCCAGCAGTTACTCGACGGGGATCACCGGGGAGCTGTTTTTT.

The chain is built from TRBV7-9 and TRBJ1-1; TRBD1 matches at 8 bases. Germline assignment: CDR1 SEHNR and CDR2 FQNEAQ (reference sequence). The CDR3 loop spans 16 amino acids. Trimming removed 5 bases from V and 5 bases from J; junction bases left unmatched: 13. The CDR3 nucleotides are TGTGCCAGCAGCACTCGTCCGGGACAGGAGGGGACTGAAGCTTTCTTT. Encoded protein: CASSTRPGQEGTEAFF.

This chain uses TRBV28 with TRBJ2-7; 9 bases map to TRBD2. This CDR3 comprises 13 residues. The V segment lost 8 bases and the J segment 9 bases; nucleotides outside the gene matches: 11. Germline V gene lookup returns CDR1 MDHEN and CDR2 SYDVKM. Here the CDR3 reads CASLTSGYEGQYF. CDR3 nucleotide sequence: TGTGCCAGCTTGACTAGCGGTTATGAAGGGCAGTACTTC.

The rearrangement uses TRBV6-5 and TRBJ2-1; 9 bases align to TRBD2. Trimming removed 4 bases from V and 5 bases from J; junction bases left unmatched: 6. The CDR3 covers 15 residues. Germline V gene lookup returns CDR1 MNHEY and CDR2 SVGAGI. The CDR3 bases are TGTGCCAGCAGTTTTAGCGGGAGAAACGACAATGAGCAGTTCTTC. The encoded protein is CASSFSGRNDNEQFF.

V is TRBV10-2 and J is TRBJ2-5; possibly TRBD2 for D (6 bases). Trimming took 5 bases from V and 3 from J, leaving 16 bases between them. The CDR3 covers 15 residues. Germline CDR1 WSHSY, CDR2 SAAADI. The CDR3 DNA is TGCGCCAGCAGTTGGACTCGGGACTTAAAAGAGACCCAGTACTTC. Translating it yields CASSWTRDLKETQYF.

CDR3 nucleotide sequence: TGTGCCAGCAGTTACTCGACCGAGGGTGTCGGCGGCTACACCTTC. As protein: CASSYSTEGVGGYTF. The rearrangement links TRBV6-5 to TRBJ1-2; D ambiguous. The CDR3 spans 15 residues. V shed 0 bases and J shed 8 bases, with 16 bases lying between them. Germline CDR1 is MNHEY and CDR2 is SVGAGI.

This clone was found a few times. The chain carries TRBV10-3 and TRBJ1-5, with 8 bases aligning to TRBD1. Trimming cost V 0 bases and J 7 bases; bases outside gene matches: 11. The germline V gene has CDR1 ENHRY and CDR2 SYGVKD. This CDR3 region has 17 residues. CDR3: CAISESRSGTGFQPQHF. DNA of the CDR3: TGTGCCATCAGTGAGTCGAGATCTGGGACAGGATTCCAGCCCCAGCATTTT.

CDR3: CASRIQNTGELFF. The CDR3 region has the DNA TGTGCCAGCAGGATACAGAACACCGGGGAGCTGTTTTTT. The genes are TRBV5-8 and TRBJ2-2; D is undetermined. The V gene's germline CDR1 is SGHTS and CDR2 YDEGEE. The V and J ends lost 5 bases and 1 base respectively, with 6 bases between them. CDR3 size: 13 residues.

The chain uses TRBV2 and TRBJ1-2; a possible D gene is TRBD1 (5 bases). The CDR3 extends over 14 amino acids. The V end was cut by 7 bases, the J end by 2 bases, with 14 bases between. Germline-derived CDR1 and CDR2 are SNHLY and FYNNEI. In DNA, the CDR3 is TGTGCCAGCACTTTCCGCGGGGGGAACTATGGCTACACCTTC. Protein product: CASTFRGGNYGYTF.

This clone was seen once. The V call is TRBV9, the J call TRBJ2-1; TRBD2 might be the D (7 bases). This CDR3 is 14 amino acids long. The germline gives CDR1 SGDLS, CDR2 YYNGEE. The V end lost 4 bases, the J end lost 9 bases, and 17 bases lay between the germline ends. The CDR3, as DNA: TGTGCCAGCAGCCGAGAGGGGGAGGGCCCTGAGCAGTTCTTC. This encodes CASSREGEGPEQFF.

The rearrangement joins TRBV4-3 to TRBJ2-1; D is perhaps TRBD2 (5 bases). From germline, CDR1 is LGHNA and CDR2 YSLEER. V lost 4 bases and J 0 bases, leaving 10 bases between the germline ends. The CDR3 has 15 residues. The CDR3 DNA reads TGCGCCAGCAGCCCTGTAGCGCTCTCCTACAATGAGCAGTTCTTC. Its translation is CASSPVALSYNEQFF.

As to this clone: The germline gene is not matched at one end of the junction; a read error may be the cause. This chain links TRBV5-1 with TRBJ2-5, with a possible D match to TRBD2 (6 bases). Germline CDR1 and CDR2: SGHRS and YFSETQ. This CDR3 is 13 amino acids long. The CDR3 here is CAGSLGGGETQYF. CDR3 nucleotides: TGCGCCGGCAGCTTGGGGGGAGGAGAGACCCAGTACTTC. The variable domain in full, completed from reference TRBV5-1 and TRBJ2-5, reads KAGVTQTPRYLIKTRGQQVTLSCSPISGHRSVSWYQQTPGQGLQFLFEYFSETQRNKGNFPGRFSGRQFSNSRSEMNVSTLELGDSALYLCAGSLGGGETQYFGPGTRLLVL.

This clone has just a few counts. V and J are TRBV18 and TRBJ1-2, with D uncertain. In germline, CDR1 is KGHSH, CDR2 LQKENI. V lost 3 bases and J lost 3, with 11 bases in between. This CDR3 comprises 14 residues. The CDR3 loop reads CASSPDMEDYGYTF. CDR3 nucleotide sequence: TGTGCCAGCTCACCCGACATGGAGGACTATGGCTACACCTTC.

The chain joins TRBV20-1 to TRBJ2-3; D is undetermined. The CDR3 runs to 11 residues. The germline V gene encodes CDR1 DFQATT and CDR2 SNEGSKA (reference sequence). V lost 6 bases and J 5 bases, leaving 9 bases between the germline ends. CDR3 region: CSAMNGDTQYF. Here the CDR3 DNA reads TGCAGTGCAATGAACGGAGATACGCAGTATTTT.

This chain connects TRBV5-1 to TRBJ2-5, with D hard to call. V lost 3 bases and J lost 2, with 11 bases in between. The CDR3 runs to 14 residues. CDR1 and CDR2 (germline): SGHRS, YFSETQ. CDR3 region: CASSSQRLQETQYF. The CDR3 region has the DNA TGCGCCAGCAGCTCACAGAGATTACAAGAGACCCAGTACTTC.

The rearrangement joins TRBV29-1 to TRBJ2-1, with 8 bases aligning to TRBD2. CDR1 and CDR2 from the germline V gene are SQVTM and ANQGSEA. This CDR3 has 19 residues. With 2 bases clipped from V and 3 bases from J, the junction kept 18 bases outside the gene matches. CDR3 DNA sequence: TGCAGCGTTGAAAGCCCCCAGTTGGCAGCGGGGGTGTTCTACAATGAGCAGTTCTTC. This translates into CSVESPQLAAGVFYNEQFF.

The chain is built from TRBV4-2 and TRBJ2-3, with a tentative D call TRBD1 (6 bases). This CDR3 has 15 amino acids. Trimming stripped 1 base from V and 1 base from J, with 9 bases between. Per the germline V gene, CDR1 is LGHNA and CDR2 is YNFKEQ. The CDR3 here is CASSQAPGGTDTQYF. DNA of the CDR3: TGTGCCAGCAGCCAAGCGCCAGGGGGCACAGATACGCAGTATTTT.

CDR3 residues: CASSFRDYEQYF. The CDR3 DNA reads TGTGCCAGCAGCTTCAGGGACTACGAGCAGTACTTC. This chain links TRBV7-9 with TRBJ2-7; D may be TRBD1 (5 bases). The CDR3 length is 12 residues. CDR1 and CDR2 from the germline V gene are SEHNR and FQNEAQ (reference sequence). Trimming stripped 3 bases from V and 3 bases from J, with 6 bases between. Filled out from reference TRBV7-9 and TRBJ2-7, the complete variable domain reads DTGVSQNPRHKITKRGQNVTFRCDPISEHNRLYWYRQTLGQGPEFLTYFQNEAQLEKSRLLSDRFSAERPKGSFSTLEIQRTEQGDSAMYLCASSFRDYEQYFGPGTRLTVT.

The chain employs TRBV10-2 and TRBJ2-6; 8 bases are a match to TRBD1. The CDR3 has 19 residues. V lost 8 bases to trimming and J lost 2 bases; unmatched junction nucleotides: 17. The germline V gene has CDR1 WSHSY and CDR2 SAAADI. The CDR3, as DNA: TGCGCCAGCTACCCCCCCGACAGGGGAGGCCAGCCTGGGGCCAACGTCCTGACTTTC. This sequence encodes CASYPPDRGGQPGANVLTF.

This chain joins TRBV29-1 and TRBJ2-1, with TRBD2 matching over 7 bases. Germline CDR1 reads SQVTM; CDR2 reads ANQGSEA. The CDR3 consists of 13 residues. Trimming cost V 3 bases and J 4 bases; bases outside gene matches: 3. CDR3: CSVDGGSYNEQFF. CDR3 nucleotides: TGCAGCGTTGACGGCGGGAGTTACAATGAGCAGTTCTTC.

The J gene is TRBJ1-5, the V gene TRBV27; possibly TRBD1 for D (6 bases). This CDR3 comprises 16 residues. Germline V gives CDR1 MNHEY, CDR2 SMNVEV (reference sequence). Trimming removed 6 bases from V and 2 bases from J, with 17 bases in between. CDR3 amino acids: CASSPLPPGGNQPQHF. The CDR3 region has the DNA TGTGCCAGCAGCCCTCTACCCCCAGGGGGCAATCAGCCCCAGCATTTT.